The clone carrying this T cell receptor beta chain has a single count. These data come from a study of blood T cell repertoires in COVID-19. Method: immunoSEQ multiplex PCR; TCRdb's copy keeps in-frame clones and lacks some. The table shows about 160,000 clones, with roughly four fifths occurring only once. The source of this sequence is a woman aged 80 or over with acute or convalescent COVID-19. Sequencing input: peripheral blood.

The CDR3 protein is CASSVRAAGANVLTF. The DNA of the CDR3 is TGTGCCAGCAGCGTCAGGGCGGCTGGGGCCAACGTCCTGACTTTC. The chain employs TRBV3-1 (or the pseudogene TRBV3-2) and TRBJ2-6; D is perhaps TRBD1 (5 bases). V gave up 5 bases and J gave up 2 bases, with 10 bases separating them. From germline, CDR1 is LGHDT and CDR2 YNNKEL (reference sequence). This CDR3 is built from 15 residues.